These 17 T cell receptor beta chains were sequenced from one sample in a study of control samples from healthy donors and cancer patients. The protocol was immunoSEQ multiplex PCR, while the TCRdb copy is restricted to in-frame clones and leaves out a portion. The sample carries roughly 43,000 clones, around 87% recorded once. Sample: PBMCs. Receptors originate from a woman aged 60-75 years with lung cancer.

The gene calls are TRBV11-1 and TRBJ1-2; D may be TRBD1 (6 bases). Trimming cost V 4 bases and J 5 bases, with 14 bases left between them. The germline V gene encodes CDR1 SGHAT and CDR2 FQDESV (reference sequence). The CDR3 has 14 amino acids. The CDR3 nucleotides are TGTGCCAGCAGCTCTCCATCGGACAGATATGGCTACACCTTC. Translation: CASSSPSDRYGYTF.

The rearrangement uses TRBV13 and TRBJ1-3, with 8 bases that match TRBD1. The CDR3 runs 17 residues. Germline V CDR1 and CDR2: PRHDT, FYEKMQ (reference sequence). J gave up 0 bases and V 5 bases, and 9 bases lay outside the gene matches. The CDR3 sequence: CASSRSRDRYSGNTIYF. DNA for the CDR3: TGTGCCAGCAGCAGATCCCGGGACAGGTACTCTGGAAACACCATATATTTT.

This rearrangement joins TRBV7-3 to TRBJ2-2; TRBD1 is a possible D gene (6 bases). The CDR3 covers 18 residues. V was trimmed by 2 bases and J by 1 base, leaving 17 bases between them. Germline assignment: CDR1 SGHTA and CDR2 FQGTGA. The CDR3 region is CASSLLGTGLGNTGELFF. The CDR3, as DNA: TGTGCCAGCAGCTTATTGGGCACAGGGCTCGGGAACACCGGGGAGCTGTTTTTT.

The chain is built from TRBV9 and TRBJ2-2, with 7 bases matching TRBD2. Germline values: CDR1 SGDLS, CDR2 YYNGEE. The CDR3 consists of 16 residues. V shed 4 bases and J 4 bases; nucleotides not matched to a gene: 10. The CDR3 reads CASSPAGGRGTGELFF. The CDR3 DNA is TGTGCCAGCAGCCCAGCAGGCGGGAGAGGCACCGGGGAGCTGTTTTTT.

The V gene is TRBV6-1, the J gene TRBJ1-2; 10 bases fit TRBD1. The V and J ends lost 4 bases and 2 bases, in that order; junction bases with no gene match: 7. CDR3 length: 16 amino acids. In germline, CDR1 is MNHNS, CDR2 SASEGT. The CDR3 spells CASSALPGQGNYGYTF. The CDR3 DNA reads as TGTGCCAGCAGTGCACTCCCGGGACAGGGGAACTATGGCTACACCTTC.

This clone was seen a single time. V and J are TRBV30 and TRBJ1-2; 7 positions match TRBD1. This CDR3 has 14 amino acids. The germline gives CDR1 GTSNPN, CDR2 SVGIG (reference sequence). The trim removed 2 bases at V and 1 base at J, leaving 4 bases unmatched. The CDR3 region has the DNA TGTGCCTGGAGTACGACAGGGCTTAACTATGGCTACACCTTC. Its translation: CAWSTTGLNYGYTF.

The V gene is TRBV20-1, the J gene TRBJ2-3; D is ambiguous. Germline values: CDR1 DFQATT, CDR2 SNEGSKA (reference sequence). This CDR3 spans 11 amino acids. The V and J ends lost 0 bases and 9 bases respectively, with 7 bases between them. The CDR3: CSARDQDTQYF. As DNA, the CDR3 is TGCAGTGCTAGAGATCAAGACACGCAGTATTTT.

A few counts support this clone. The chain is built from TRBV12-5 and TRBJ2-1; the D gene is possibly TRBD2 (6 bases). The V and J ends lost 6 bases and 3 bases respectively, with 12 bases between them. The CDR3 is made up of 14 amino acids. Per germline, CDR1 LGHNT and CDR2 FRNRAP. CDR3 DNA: TGTGCTAGTGGGGGGGGACTGAGCTACAATGAGCAGTTCTTC. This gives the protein CASGGGLSYNEQFF.

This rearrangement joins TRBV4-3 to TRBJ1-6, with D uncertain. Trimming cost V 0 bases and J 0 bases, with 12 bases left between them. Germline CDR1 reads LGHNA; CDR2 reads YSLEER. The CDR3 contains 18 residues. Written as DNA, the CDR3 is TGCGCCAGCAGCCAAGATAGTACCCTAAGCTCCTATAATTCACCCCTCCACTTT. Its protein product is CASSQDSTLSSYNSPLHF.

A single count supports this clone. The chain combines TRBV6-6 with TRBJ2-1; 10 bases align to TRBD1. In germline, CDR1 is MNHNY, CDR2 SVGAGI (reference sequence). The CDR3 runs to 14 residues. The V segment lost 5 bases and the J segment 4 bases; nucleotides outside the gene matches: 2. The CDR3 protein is CASSDRGLYNEQFF. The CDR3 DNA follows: TGTGCCAGCAGTGACAGGGGGCTGTACAATGAGCAGTTCTTC.

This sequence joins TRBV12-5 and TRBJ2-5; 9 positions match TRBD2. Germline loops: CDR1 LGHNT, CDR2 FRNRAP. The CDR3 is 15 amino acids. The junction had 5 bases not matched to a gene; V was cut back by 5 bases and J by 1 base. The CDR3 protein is CASGVAGVTQETQYF. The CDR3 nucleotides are TGTGCTAGTGGTGTAGCGGGAGTTACCCAAGAGACCCAGTACTTC.

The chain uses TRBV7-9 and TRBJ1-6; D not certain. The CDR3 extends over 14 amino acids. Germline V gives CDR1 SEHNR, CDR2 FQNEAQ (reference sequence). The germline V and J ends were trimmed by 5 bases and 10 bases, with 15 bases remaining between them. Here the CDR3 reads CASSDLGGRSPLHF. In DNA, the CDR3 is TGTGCCAGCAGCGATTTGGGAGGCAGGTCACCCCTCCACTTT.

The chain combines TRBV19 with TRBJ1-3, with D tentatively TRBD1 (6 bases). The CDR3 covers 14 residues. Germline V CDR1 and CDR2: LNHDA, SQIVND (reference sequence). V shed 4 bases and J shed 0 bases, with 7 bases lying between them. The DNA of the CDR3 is TGTGCCAGTAGTAGAGGGGGCTCTGGAAACACCATATATTTT. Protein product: CASSRGGSGNTIYF. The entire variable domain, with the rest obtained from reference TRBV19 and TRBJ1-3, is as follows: DGGITQSPKYLFRKEGQNVTLSCEQNLNHDAMYWYRQDPGQGLRLIYYSQIVNDFQKGDIAEGYSVSREKKESFPLTVTSAQKNPTAFYLCASSRGGSGNTIYFGEGSWLTVV.

The DNA for the CDR3 is TGTGCCAGCAGCCAAGATCCGAGGGTTTCCACCGGGGAGCTGTTTTTT. Encoded protein: CASSQDPRVSTGELFF. V gene TRBV3-1 (or the pseudogene TRBV3-2) combines with J gene TRBJ2-2, with D perhaps matching TRBD2 (5 bases). The V gene lost 0 bases and the J gene lost 4 bases, with 12 bases spanning the gap. The CDR3 consists of 16 residues. Looked up from germline, CDR1 is LGHDT and CDR2 is YNNKEL (reference sequence).

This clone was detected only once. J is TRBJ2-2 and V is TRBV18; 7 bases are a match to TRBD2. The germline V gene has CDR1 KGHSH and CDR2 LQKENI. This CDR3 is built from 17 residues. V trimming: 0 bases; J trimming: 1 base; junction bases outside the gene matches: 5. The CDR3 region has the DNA TGTGCCAGCTCACCACCGCGGCGGGGGAAGAACACCGGGGAGCTGTTTTTT. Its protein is CASSPPRRGKNTGELFF.

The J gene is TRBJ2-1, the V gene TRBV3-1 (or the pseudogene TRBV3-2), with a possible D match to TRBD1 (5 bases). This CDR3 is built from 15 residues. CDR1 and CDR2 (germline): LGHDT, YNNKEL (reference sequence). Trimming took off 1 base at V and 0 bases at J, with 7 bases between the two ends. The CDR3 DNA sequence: TGTGCCAGCAGCCAAGGTAGGGGCTCCTACAATGAGCAGTTCTTC. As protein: CASSQGRGSYNEQFF.

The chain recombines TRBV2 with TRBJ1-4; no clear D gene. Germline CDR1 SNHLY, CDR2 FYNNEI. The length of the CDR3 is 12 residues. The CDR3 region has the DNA TGTGCGGCCTTACATGCTAATGAAAAACTGTTTTTT. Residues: CAALHANEKLFF.